This passage covers 32 T cell receptor beta chains from one sample sequenced in a study of blood T cell repertoires in COVID-19 (dated by TCRdb to the early 2020s). Libraries came from the immunoSEQ multiplex PCR assay. TCRdb took over this immuneACCESS table, retaining in-frame rearrangements with V and J assigned. Such tables are incomplete; in checked studies, under half of the missing clones stem from an unresolved V gene, and the remainder is unexplained. This sample comprises over 150,000 clones, around 80% of them detected only once. The ten most abundant clones make up about 3.7% of the sample. The sequencing input was PBMCs or T cells enriched from blood (not recorded which). The receptors shown here come from a woman aged 55-69 years who had recovered from COVID-19.

This sequence joins TRBV25-1 and TRBJ1-4, with no clear D. Germline V lookup: CDR1 MGHDK, CDR2 SYGVNS. Trimming removed 3 bases at V and 4 bases at J, with 18 bases between. The CDR3 consists of 17 residues. The CDR3 loop reads CASSDPTEGGYNEKLFF. In DNA form, the CDR3 reads TGTGCCAGCAGTGATCCCACGGAAGGAGGGTATAATGAAAAACTGTTTTTT.

The chain is built from TRBV10-1 and TRBJ2-7; TRBD1 matches at 9 bases. The CDR3 covers 14 residues. Germline CDR1 reads WNHNN; CDR2 reads SYGVQD (reference sequence). Trimming removed 3 bases from V and 5 bases from J; junction bases left unmatched: 5. The CDR3 loop is CASSEGTGTHEQYF. DNA of the CDR3: TGCGCCAGCAGTGAAGGGACAGGGACCCACGAGCAGTACTTC.

The V gene is TRBV3-1 (or the pseudogene TRBV3-2), the J gene TRBJ2-7; 10 bases map to TRBD2. This CDR3 is built from 14 residues. CDR1 is LGHDT and CDR2 is YNNKEL in the germline V gene (reference sequence). Trimming removed 6 bases from V and 5 bases from J; junction bases left unmatched: 7. This CDR3 reads CASRPSGGPHEQYF. CDR3 bases: TGTGCCAGCAGACCTAGCGGGGGCCCCCACGAGCAGTACTTC.

This clone came up a few times. V gene TRBV5-1 combines with J gene TRBJ1-4; no clear D. Looked up from germline, CDR1 is SGHRS and CDR2 is YFSETQ. Trimming took off 4 bases at V and 0 bases at J, with 7 bases between the two ends. This CDR3 contains 14 residues. Here the CDR3 reads CASSPSATNEKLFF. The CDR3 DNA reads as TGCGCCAGCAGCCCGTCCGCAACTAATGAAAAACTGTTTTTT. The whole variable domain, filled in from reference TRBV5-1 and TRBJ1-4, reads KAGVTQTPRYLIKTRGQQVTLSCSPISGHRSVSWYQQTPGQGLQFLFEYFSETQRNKGNFPGRFSGRQFSNSRSEMNVSTLELGDSALYLCASSPSATNEKLFFGSGTQLSVL.

The chain uses TRBV2 and TRBJ1-1, with D possibly being TRBD1 (5 bases). Germline V gene sequence: CDR1 SNHLY, CDR2 FYNNEI. The CDR3 loop spans 14 amino acids. Trimming took off 7 bases at V and 8 bases at J, with 20 bases between the two ends. In nucleotides, the CDR3 is TGTGCCAGCAAAACAACAGGTGACGGCTCCGAAGCTTTCTTT. Amino acids: CASKTTGDGSEAFF.

V is TRBV4-1 and J is TRBJ2-2; 15 positions match TRBD2. The junction had 10 bases not matched to a gene; V was cut back by 4 bases and J by 7 bases. Germline CDR1 and CDR2: MGHRA and YSYEKL. This CDR3 is built from 18 residues. CDR3 residues: CASSLRWTSGGAGGELFF. CDR3 DNA: TGCGCCAGCAGCCTAAGGTGGACTAGCGGGGGGGCCGGCGGGGAGCTGTTTTTT.

The chain uses TRBV15 and TRBJ2-6, with 8 bases matching TRBD2. CDR1 and CDR2 (germline): LNHNV, YYDKDF (reference sequence). Trimming took 8 bases from V and 0 from J; bases not matched to a gene: 6. The length of the CDR3 is 16 residues. The CDR3 sequence: CATANGGASGANVLTF. In DNA, the CDR3 is TGTGCCACCGCGAACGGGGGGGCCTCTGGGGCCAACGTCCTGACTTTC.

This clone was observed a handful of times. The J gene is TRBJ2-7, the V gene TRBV30; tentative D call: TRBD1 (5 bases). The CDR3 covers 13 residues. Germline loops: CDR1 GTSNPN, CDR2 SVGIG (reference sequence). The V and J ends lost 0 bases and 3 bases respectively, with 9 bases between them. CDR3 bases: TGTGCCTGGAGTGTAGGCCAGGGCTACGAGCAGTACTTC. It is translated as CAWSVGQGYEQYF.

The chain links TRBV19 to TRBJ1-2, with D perhaps matching TRBD1 (5 bases). CDR1 is LNHDA and CDR2 is SQIVND in the germline V gene (reference sequence). CDR3 length: 14 amino acids. Between the trimmed V and J ends, which lost 2 bases and 2 bases, there was a span of 9 bases. This chain's CDR3 is CASSITGTNYGYTF. For the CDR3, the DNA is TGTGCCAGTAGTATAACAGGAACCAACTATGGCTACACCTTC.

The J gene is TRBJ2-7, the V gene TRBV9; the D gene is possibly TRBD1 (5 bases). This CDR3 is built from 15 residues. Between the trimmed V and J ends, which lost 0 bases and 2 bases, there was a span of 12 bases. Per germline, CDR1 SGDLS and CDR2 YYNGEE. CDR3 sequence (DNA): TGTGCCAGCAGCGTAGCCGACCAGGGCACCTACGAGCAGTACTTC. Translation gives CASSVADQGTYEQYF.

This clone was recorded a few times. This chain joins TRBV3-1 (or the pseudogene TRBV3-2) and TRBJ2-3; maybe TRBD1 (5 bases). Trimming removed 0 bases at V and 6 bases at J, with 10 bases between. Germline V CDR1 and CDR2: LGHDT, YNNKEL (reference sequence). The CDR3 spans 14 residues. CDR3 DNA sequence: TGTGCCAGCAGCCAAGAGAAAGGGGTGGATACGCAGTATTTT. Its protein is CASSQEKGVDTQYF.

The CDR3 sequence is CASSLTFRTGFAYSNQPQHF. Here the CDR3 DNA reads TGTGCCAGCAGCTTAACGTTTAGGACAGGGTTCGCATATAGCAATCAGCCCCAGCATTTT. This chain links TRBV7-3 with TRBJ1-5, with TRBD1 matching 8 bases. Germline lookup yields CDR1 SGHTA and CDR2 FQGTGA. This CDR3 contains 20 residues. V was clipped by 0 bases and J by 0 bases; unmatched bases: 13. Drawing the rest from reference TRBV7-3 and TRBJ1-5, the complete variable domain is GAGVSQTPSNKVTEKGKYVELRCDPISGHTALYWYRQSLGQGPEFLIYFQGTGAADDSGLPNDRFFAVRPEGSVSTLKIQRTERGDSAVYLCASSLTFRTGFAYSNQPQHFGDGTRLSIL.

The chain links TRBV7-4 to TRBJ2-7; 7 bases map to TRBD2. Per the germline V gene, CDR1 is SGHVT and CDR2 is SQSDAQ. With 5 bases clipped from V and 0 bases from J, the junction kept 7 bases outside the gene matches. This CDR3 is built from 15 residues. CDR3 coding DNA: TGTGCCAGCAGCCCATTACGGGGGGTCTCCTACGAGCAGTACTTC. Amino acid sequence: CASSPLRGVSYEQYF.

The rearrangement uses TRBV18 and TRBJ2-7; 11 nucleotides match TRBD1. Germline V lookup: CDR1 KGHSH, CDR2 LQKENI. J gave up 2 bases and V 1 base, and 1 base lay outside the gene matches. The CDR3 extends over 15 amino acids. The DNA of the CDR3 is TGTGCCAGCTCACCACAGGGACAGGGGGCCTACGAGCAGTACTTC. The encoded protein is CASSPQGQGAYEQYF.

This chain connects TRBV5-1 to TRBJ2-7; weak D call: TRBD1 (6 bases). The germline CDR1 and CDR2 sequences are SGHRS and YFSETQ. The CDR3 spans 13 residues. Trimming shortened V by 3 bases and J by 1 base, and 8 bases separated the two germline ends. The CDR3 region is CASSWGQSYEQYF. CDR3 nucleotide sequence: TGCGCCAGCAGCTGGGGACAATCCTACGAGCAGTACTTC.

This chain connects TRBV4-2 to TRBJ1-5; TRBD1 might be the D (6 bases). CDR1 is LGHNA and CDR2 is YNFKEQ in the germline V gene. The V end lost 2 bases, the J end lost 2 bases, and 13 bases lay between the germline ends. CDR3 length: 16 amino acids. DNA of the CDR3: TGTGCCAGCAGCCAAACAGGGATATACGGCAATCAGCCCCAGCATTTT. It encodes CASSQTGIYGNQPQHF.

The chain links TRBV30 to TRBJ1-2; a weak D match, TRBD1 (5 bases). The CDR3 is made up of 15 amino acids. Per germline, CDR1 GTSNPN and CDR2 SVGIG (reference sequence). V was shortened by 0 bases and J by 0 bases, with 11 bases between the two germline ends. The DNA for the CDR3 is TGTGCCTGGAGTGTACAGGAACAAGCTAACTATGGCTACACCTTC. It specifies CAWSVQEQANYGYTF. Complete variable domain (other parts from reference TRBV30 and TRBJ1-2): SQTIHQWPATLVQPVGSPLSLECTVEGTSNPNLYWYRQAAGRGLQLLFYSVGIGQISSEVPQNLSASRPQDRQFILSSKKLLLSDSGFYLCAWSVQEQANYGYTFGSGTRLTVV.

The rearrangement joins TRBV5-1 to TRBJ1-2; 7 bases are a match to TRBD1. The CDR3 has 18 residues. The germline gives CDR1 SGHRS, CDR2 YFSETQ. The V gene end was trimmed by 5 bases and the J gene end by 6 bases; junction bases not matched to a gene: 22. CDR3 residues: CASSPGSTITGVGNGYTF. The CDR3 bases are TGCGCCAGCAGTCCAGGGTCCACGATAACAGGGGTGGGGAATGGCTACACCTTC.

The chain recombines TRBV5-1 with TRBJ1-3; D perhaps matches TRBD1 (5 bases). CDR3 length equals 15 residues. CDR1 is SGHRS and CDR2 is YFSETQ in the germline V gene. The V and J ends lost 0 bases and 4 bases respectively, with 11 bases between them. CDR3 in DNA: TGCGCCAGCAGCTTGGACTGGACACAGGGAAACACCATATATTTT. Its protein product is CASSLDWTQGNTIYF.

The CDR3 region is CASSDPIGANTEAFF. CDR3 nucleotides: TGCGCCAGCAGTGACCCCATTGGGGCGAACACTGAAGCTTTCTTT. The J gene is TRBJ1-1, the V gene TRBV10-2; D is perhaps TRBD1 (5 bases). The V end lost 3 bases, the J end lost 1 base, and 12 bases lay between the germline ends. Germline-derived CDR1 and CDR2 are WSHSY and SAAADI. The length of the CDR3 is 15 residues.

The table lists this clone with many counts. The chain carries TRBV19 and TRBJ1-2, with 7 bases matching TRBD1. The CDR3 length is 14 residues. Germline V gene lookup returns CDR1 LNHDA and CDR2 SQIVND (reference sequence). Germline trimming cut 7 bases from V and 4 bases from J; bases unmatched to any gene: 9. CDR3 in amino acids: CASTGQGGGYGYTF. DNA of the CDR3: TGTGCCAGTACGGGCCAAGGGGGCGGCTATGGCTACACCTTC.

The rearrangement uses TRBV13 and TRBJ1-1, with a weak D call TRBD1 (5 bases). Germline-derived CDR1 and CDR2 are PRHDT and FYEKMQ (reference sequence). The CDR3 totals 15 residues. The ends were cut back, 2 bases at V and 1 base at J, with 11 bases in the middle. CDR3 nucleotide sequence: TGTGCCAGCAGCTTAAAGGGGACTGGGAACACTGAAGCTTTCTTT. Its translation is CASSLKGTGNTEAFF.

This clone has just one count. CDR3 protein: CASSRAGNGYTF. The CDR3 DNA reads as TGTGCCAGTAGTAGAGCAGGTAATGGCTACACCTTC. The chain combines TRBV19 with TRBJ1-2, with D unclear. V was trimmed by 4 bases and J by 6 bases, leaving 9 bases between them. Germline-derived CDR1 and CDR2 are LNHDA and SQIVND (reference sequence). The CDR3 loop spans 12 amino acids.

This clone was seen a handful of times. This chain joins TRBV19 and TRBJ2-7; 11 bases fit TRBD1. In germline, CDR1 is LNHDA, CDR2 SQIVND (reference sequence). The CDR3 runs 17 residues. V gave up 6 bases and J gave up 1 base; unmatched junction bases: 11. As DNA, the CDR3 is TGTGCCAGTAGCCCCGGGACAGGGGGTCATATATCCTACGAGCAGTACTTC. Its protein product is CASSPGTGGHISYEQYF.

This sequence joins TRBV7-9 and TRBJ1-3; D is unclear. The CDR3 consists of 17 residues. With 1 base removed from V and 4 bases from J, the gap between germline ends came to 17 bases. Germline assignment: CDR1 SEHNR and CDR2 FQNEAQ (reference sequence). The DNA for the CDR3 is TGTGCCAGCAGCTTAGATAGAACCAATTCAAGAGGAAACACCATATATTTT. Translated, it gives CASSLDRTNSRGNTIYF.

The CDR3 DNA is TGTGCCAGCAACCCTCGGCGGGGGGAGAATCAGCCCCAGCATTTT. Translating it yields CASNPRRGENQPQHF. This chain joins TRBV2 and TRBJ1-5; a possible D gene is TRBD1 (5 bases). Germline V gene data show CDR1 as SNHLY and CDR2 as FYNNEI. The CDR3 runs 15 residues. Trimming cost V 7 bases and J 4 bases, with 17 bases left between them.

The chain recombines TRBV18 with TRBJ1-5; weak D call: TRBD1 (5 bases). In germline, CDR1 is KGHSH, CDR2 LQKENI. The V end was cut by 6 bases, the J end by 2 bases, with 17 bases between. CDR3 length equals 16 residues. The CDR3 here is CASSPGQIGGNQPQHF. The CDR3 coding sequence is TGTGCCAGCTCGCCTGGACAAATAGGCGGCAATCAGCCCCAGCATTTT.

This sequence joins TRBV15 and TRBJ1-2; D possibly corresponds to TRBD1 (5 bases). CDR1 is LNHNV, CDR2 YYDKDF, per germline (reference sequence). Trimming left V 5 bases short and J 2 bases short, with 9 bases between. The CDR3 is 13 amino acids. Here the CDR3 reads CATSSDRNYGYTF. CDR3 sequence (DNA): TGTGCCACCAGCTCCGACAGAAACTATGGCTACACCTTC. Combining the CDR3 with reference TRBV15 and TRBJ1-2 gives the whole variable domain DAMVIQNPRYQVTQFGKPVTLSCSQTLNHNVMYWYQQKSSQAPKLLFHYYDKDFNNEADTPDNFQSRRPNTSFCFLDIRSPGLGDTAMYLCATSSDRNYGYTFGSGTRLTVV.

This clone was detected once. The chain combines TRBV7-6 with TRBJ1-4, with D unresolved. In germline, CDR1 is SGHVS, CDR2 FNYEAQ. This CDR3 is 13 amino acids long. V was shortened by 2 bases and J by 5 bases, with 6 bases between the two germline ends. The DNA of the CDR3 is TGTGCCAGCAGCTTAACTCCCAATGAAAAACTGTTTTTT. Translated, it gives CASSLTPNEKLFF.

V gene TRBV15 combines with J gene TRBJ2-7; the D gene is possibly TRBD1 (6 bases). This CDR3 region has 14 residues. Germline lookup yields CDR1 LNHNV and CDR2 YYDKDF (reference sequence). V dropped 8 bases and J dropped 2 bases, with 16 bases sitting between them. CDR3 in amino acids: CATAKSTGTYEQYF. The CDR3 nucleotides are TGTGCCACCGCCAAATCGACAGGTACCTACGAGCAGTACTTC.

The rearrangement joins TRBV6-4 to TRBJ1-1; 9 nucleotides agree with TRBD1. Germline assignment: CDR1 MRHNA and CDR2 SNTAGT. The CDR3 is made up of 13 amino acids. Germline trimming cut 4 bases from V and 8 bases from J; bases unmatched to any gene: 5. CDR3 residues: CASSVTGTGEAFF. CDR3 bases: TGTGCCAGCAGTGTAACCGGGACAGGGGAAGCTTTCTTT.

This clone was counted once. The rearrangement uses TRBV11-2 and TRBJ2-1, with a tentative D call TRBD2 (5 bases). Between the trimmed V and J ends, which lost 1 base and 0 bases, there was a span of 7 bases. CDR3 length equals 15 residues. Germline CDR1 reads SGHAT; CDR2 reads FQNNGV. In nucleotides, the CDR3 is TGTGCCAGCAGCTTAGTGGGGAGCTCCTACAATGAGCAGTTCTTC. It translates to CASSLVGSSYNEQFF.